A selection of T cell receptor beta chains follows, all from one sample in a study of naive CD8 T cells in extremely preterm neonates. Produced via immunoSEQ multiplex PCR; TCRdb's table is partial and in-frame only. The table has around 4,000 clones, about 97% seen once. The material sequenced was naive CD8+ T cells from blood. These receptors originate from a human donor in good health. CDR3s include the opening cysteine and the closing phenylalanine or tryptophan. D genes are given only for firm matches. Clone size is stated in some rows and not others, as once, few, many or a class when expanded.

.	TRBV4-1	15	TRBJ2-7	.	CASSQDNRDSYEQYF	TGCGCCAGCAGCCAGGACAACAGGGACTCCTACGAGCAGTACTTC
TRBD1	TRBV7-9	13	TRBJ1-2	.	CASSPDRVYGYTF	TGTGCCAGCAGCCCGGACAGGGTCTATGGCTACACCTTC
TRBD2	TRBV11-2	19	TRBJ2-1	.	CASSLDASGGYVLYNEQFF	TGTGCCAGCAGCTTAGACGCTAGCGGGGGGTACGTGCTTTACAATGAGCAGTTCTTC
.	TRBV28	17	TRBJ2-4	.	CASSNNLRGGAGNIQYF	TGTGCCAGCAGCAATAACCTAAGGGGGGGGGCCGGAAACATTCAGTACTTC
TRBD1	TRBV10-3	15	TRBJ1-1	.	CAISEEQGWNTEAFF	TGTGCCATCAGTGAGGAACAGGGGTGGAACACTGAAGCTTTCTTT
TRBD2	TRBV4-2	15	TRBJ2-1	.	CASSQESSGGNEQFF	TGTGCCAGCAGCCAAGAATCTAGCGGGGGGAATGAGCAGTTCTTC
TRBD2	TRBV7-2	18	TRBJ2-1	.	CASSLYPSGGVSYNEQFF	TGTGCCAGCAGCTTGTACCCTAGCGGGGGGGTATCCTACAATGAGCAGTTCTTC
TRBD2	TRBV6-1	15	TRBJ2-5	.	CASSDPVGGEETQYF	TGTGCCAGCAGTGACCCCGTTGGGGGGGAAGAGACCCAGTACTTC
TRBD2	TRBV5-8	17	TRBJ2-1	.	CASSFTSGGFFYNEQFF	TGTGCCAGCAGCTTTACGAGCGGGGGGTTCTTCTACAATGAGCAGTTCTTC
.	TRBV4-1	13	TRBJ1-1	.	CASSRTGGTEAFF	TGCGCCAGCAGCCGGACGGGGGGCACTGAAGCTTTCTTT
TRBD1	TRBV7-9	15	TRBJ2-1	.	CASSHPGQGQDEQFF	TGTGCCAGCAGCCACCCGGGACAGGGTCAGGATGAGCAGTTCTTC
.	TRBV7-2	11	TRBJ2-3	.	CASLGQDTQYF	TGTGCCTCCCTAGGACAAGATACGCAGTATTTT
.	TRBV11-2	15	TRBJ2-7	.	CASSLEPGSTYEQYF	TGTGCCAGCAGCTTAGAGCCGGGATCAACCTACGAGCAGTACTTC
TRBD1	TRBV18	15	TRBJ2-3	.	CASSPTRQGTDTQYF	TGTGCCAGCTCCCCCACTCGACAGGGGACAGATACGCAGTATTTT
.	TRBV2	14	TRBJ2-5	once	CASILGREQETQYF	TGTGCCAGCATTTTAGGGCGGGAACAAGAGACCCAGTACTTC
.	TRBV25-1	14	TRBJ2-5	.	CASSVKGGQETQYF	TGTGCCAGCAGTGTTAAAGGGGGCCAAGAGACCCAGTACTTC
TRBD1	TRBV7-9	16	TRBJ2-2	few	CASSSGGQARTGELFF	TGTGCCAGCAGCTCAGGAGGACAGGCTAGGACCGGGGAGCTGTTTTTT
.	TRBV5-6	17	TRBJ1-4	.	CASSLESERAANEKLFF	TGTGCCAGCAGCTTGGAGTCAGAGAGAGCGGCTAATGAAAAACTGTTTTTT
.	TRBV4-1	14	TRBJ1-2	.	CASSQDLGGAGYTF	TGCGCCAGCAGCCAAGACTTGGGGGGTGCTGGCTACACCTTC
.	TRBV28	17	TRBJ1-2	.	CAHGGSTRGSANYGYTF	TGTGCCCACGGAGGGTCTACGAGAGGGTCCGCTAACTATGGCTACACCTTC
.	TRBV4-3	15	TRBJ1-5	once	CASSQDLGAAQPQHF	TGCGCCAGCAGCCAAGATCTGGGGGCTGCTCAGCCCCAGCATTTT
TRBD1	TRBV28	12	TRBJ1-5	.	CASSRGRQPQHF	TGTGCCAGCAGCAGGGGGCGGCAGCCCCAGCATTTT
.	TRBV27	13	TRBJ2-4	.	CASSPRSSDIQYF	TGTGCCAGCAGTCCCCGTAGCAGTGACATTCAGTACTTC
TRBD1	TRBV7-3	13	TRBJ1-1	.	CASSPGQGKVAFF	TGTGCCAGCAGCCCGGGACAGGGGAAGGTCGCTTTCTTT
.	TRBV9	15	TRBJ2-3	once	CASSVRGNPTDTQYF	TGTGCCAGCAGCGTCCGGGGGAACCCCACAGATACGCAGTATTTT
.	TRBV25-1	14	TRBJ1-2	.	CASSEWEEGYGYTF	TGTGCCAGCAGTGAATGGGAGGAGGGCTATGGCTACACCTTC
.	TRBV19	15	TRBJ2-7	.	CASSIDLQGLYEQYF	TGTGCCAGTAGTATAGATCTGCAGGGGCTTTACGAGCAGTACTTC
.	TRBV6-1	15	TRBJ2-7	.	CASSEMGHFSYEQYF	TGTGCCAGCAGTGAAATGGGACACTTCTCCTACGAGCAGTACTTC
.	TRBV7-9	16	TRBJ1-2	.	CASSLGVTALNYGYTF	TGTGCCAGCAGCTTAGGCGTCACAGCCCTTAACTATGGCTACACCTTC
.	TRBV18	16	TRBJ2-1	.	CASSPEATVSYNEQFF	TGTGCCAGCTCACCCGAGGCCACCGTTTCCTACAATGAGCAGTTCTTC
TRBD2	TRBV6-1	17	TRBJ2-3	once	CASSARGGGGKTDTQYF	TGTGCCAGCAGTGCCCGCGGGGGGGGCGGGAAAACAGATACGCAGTATTTT
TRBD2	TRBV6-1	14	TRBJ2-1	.	CASSTSGGYNEQFF	TGTGCCAGCAGCACTAGCGGGGGCTACAATGAGCAGTTCTTC